This is a list of T cell receptor beta chains from one sample in a study of blood T cell repertoires in COVID-19. The assay was immunoSEQ multiplex PCR, and TCRdb's table has in-frame clones only and misses some. The repertoire has 400,000 or so clones, about 90% of them found once; the top ten carry roughly 0.78%. The specimen sequenced was peripheral blood. These receptors all come from a man between 18 and 29 years old with COVID-19, enrolled during active disease. The CDR3 runs from the conserved cysteine through the conserved F or W. Each record gives: clone size, V gene, J gene, D gene, CDR3 DNA, CDR3 protein. D genes are given only for firm matches. The listing skips clone size in some rows; elsewhere it reads once, few, many or a size class.

>NA|TRBV5-1|TRBJ1-2|NA
TGCGCCAGCAGCATAACAGGGATCGGAGGCTACACCTTC
CASSITGIGGYTF
>NA|TRBV7-6|TRBJ1-1|TRBD1
TGTGCCAGCAGCCCAGGACAGGGATGGAACACTGAAGCTTTCTTT
CASSPGQGWNTEAFF
>NA|TRBV7-2|TRBJ2-2|NA
TGTGCCAGCAGCTTAGTTCAGGGCTCCACCGGGGAGCTGTTTTTT
CASSLVQGSTGELFF
>NA|TRBV27|TRBJ2-7|TRBD2
TGTGCCAGCAGTTTTTGGGCTAGCGGGAGTAAGGACGAGCAGTACTTC
CASSFWASGSKDEQYF
>NA|TRBV11-3|TRBJ1-1|TRBD1
TGTGCCAGCAGCAATGACAGGGGAGTAAGCACTGAAGCTTTCTTT
CASSNDRGVSTEAFF
>NA|TRBV6-5|TRBJ2-7|TRBD1
TGTGCCAGCAGCCTGACAGGGATTACTGGCGAGCAGTACTTC
CASSLTGITGEQYF
>NA|TRBV1|TRBJ2-2|NA
TGCACCAGCAGCCCCTCTTTGGGGGGGGCCCACACCGGGGAGCTGTTTTTT
CTSSPSLGGAHTGELFF
>NA|TRBV5-1|TRBJ1-6|TRBD1
TGCGCCAGCAAGGCGACAGGGAGTGGTTCACCCCTCCACTTT
CASKATGSGSPLHF
>once|TRBV3-1/TRBV3-2|TRBJ1-5|NA
TGTGCCAGCAGCCAAGATTCAGGGTACAATCAGCCCCAGCATTTT
CASSQDSGYNQPQHF
>once|TRBV15|TRBJ2-3|NA
TGTGCCACCCGACAGGTATCCGCAGATACGCAGTATTTT
CATRQVSADTQYF
>NA|TRBV29-1|TRBJ2-3|TRBD2
TGCAGCGTTGAAGGAGTCCTAGCGGGTTTCACAGATACGCAGTATTTT
CSVEGVLAGFTDTQYF
>NA|TRBV30|TRBJ1-3|NA
TGTGCCTGGAAGGGGGCTGGAAACACCATATATTTT
CAWKGAGNTIYF
>NA|TRBV5-4|TRBJ2-2|NA
TGTGCCAGCAGCCCACTGGCAGGGGCGGACACCGGGGAGCTGTTTTTT
CASSPLAGADTGELFF
>once|TRBV11-2|TRBJ2-2|NA
TGTGCCAGCAGCTTAATTAGGACTCACACCGGGGAGCTGTTTTTT
CASSLIRTHTGELFF
>NA|TRBV5-1|TRBJ1-1|NA
TGCGCCAGCAGCTTGGCCGGCGGGCTGAACACTGAAGCTTTCTTT
CASSLAGGLNTEAFF
>NA|TRBV5-8|TRBJ2-7|TRBD1
TGTGCCAGCAGCTTGGTCGCAGGGGGTAGGACAAGCGAGCAGTACTTC
CASSLVAGGRTSEQYF
>NA|TRBV10-2|TRBJ2-7|TRBD1
TGCGCCGTCACCCCAGGGACAGGGGTCAACGAGCAGTACTTC
CAVTPGTGVNEQYF
>NA|TRBV11-3|TRBJ2-1|NA
TGTGCCAGCAGCGTCCGGGAAGAGCAGTTCTTC
CASSVREEQFF
>NA|TRBV19|TRBJ2-4|NA
TGTGCCAGTACCCCGGGAGGCGGGGGCTTAGCCAAAAACATTCAGTACTTC
CASTPGGGGLAKNIQYF
>NA|TRBV6-5|TRBJ2-3|TRBD2
TGTGCCAGCCAATGGACTAGCGGGGGATCAGATACGCAGTATTTT
CASQWTSGGSDTQYF
>few|TRBV7-9|TRBJ1-3|NA
TGTGCCAGCAGCTTATTAGCGGCGGCTTCTTCCATATATTTT
CASSLLAAASSIYF
>NA|TRBV4-1|TRBJ1-2|NA
TGCGCCAGCAGCCCATACCCTTACGGAGGGGATATCTTCGGTGGCTACACCTTC
CASSPYPYGGDIFGGYTF
>few|TRBV11-2|TRBJ2-1|TRBD1
TGTGCCAGCAGCCGGTGGACAGGAGTCAATGAGCAGTTCTTC
CASSRWTGVNEQFF
>NA|TRBV9|TRBJ2-3|TRBD2
TGTGCCAGCAGCCAGGGACTAGCGACCACAGATACGCAGTATTTT
CASSQGLATTDTQYF
>NA|TRBV18|TRBJ2-3|TRBD2
TGTGCCAGCTCACCACCGGGACTAGCGGGGCGCAGTGATACGCAGTATTTT
CASSPPGLAGRSDTQYF
>few|TRBV9|TRBJ2-1|NA
TGTGCCAGCAGCGTAGGGCCAGAATCCTACAATGAGCAGTTCTTC
CASSVGPESYNEQFF
>NA|TRBV6-5|TRBJ2-7|NA
TGTGCCAGCAGTTCCACCGGGACAAGCGCTTACGAGCAGTACTTC
CASSSTGTSAYEQYF
>NA|TRBV19|TRBJ2-3|TRBD2
TGTGCCAGTAGTATACAACGACTAGCGGGGATGACAGATACGCAGTATTTT
CASSIQRLAGMTDTQYF
>NA|TRBV18|TRBJ1-3|TRBD1
TGTGCCAGCTCACCTACAGGGGGCCCAGGAAACACCATATATTTT
CASSPTGGPGNTIYF
>NA|TRBV25-1|TRBJ2-5|TRBD1
TGTGCCAGCAGTGAACGCGACAGGGACCAAGAGACCCAGTACTTC
CASSERDRDQETQYF
>NA|TRBV19|TRBJ2-7|TRBD1
TGTGCCAGTAGCACCGGGACAGGTAGTGGTAAGCAGTACTTC
CASSTGTGSGKQYF
>few|TRBV4-1|TRBJ2-1|TRBD2
TGCGCCAGCAGCCAAGACGACGGGACTAGCGGCTACAATGAGCAGTTCTTC
CASSQDDGTSGYNEQFF
>NA|TRBV19|TRBJ1-5|NA
TGTGCCAGTAGTACACAGAGCAATCAGCCCCAGCATTTT
CASSTQSNQPQHF
>NA|TRBV28|TRBJ2-1|NA
TGTGCCAGCCGGTGGTGGTCCTACAATGAGCAGTTCTTC
CASRWWSYNEQFF
>NA|TRBV11-2|TRBJ2-3|NA
TGTGCCAGCAGCTTTAGTCAGGGGGATACGCAGTATTTT
CASSFSQGDTQYF
>NA|TRBV2|TRBJ1-2|NA
TGTGCCAGCACGGCTTTTCTACTAAGCCTTAACTATGGCTACACCTTC
CASTAFLLSLNYGYTF
>NA|TRBV19|TRBJ2-2|NA
TGTGCCAGTAGTCCCCCATACACCGGGGAGCTGTTTTTT
CASSPPYTGELFF
>NA|TRBV6-6|TRBJ1-4|NA
TGTGCCAGTAACACCGGGATTGGAGGCGAAAAACTGTTTTTT
CASNTGIGGEKLFF
>NA|TRBV5-5|TRBJ2-7|TRBD1
TGTGCCAGCAGCTTGGGGACAGGGGTGTACGAGCAGTACTTC
CASSLGTGVYEQYF
>NA|TRBV3-1/TRBV3-2|TRBJ1-5|NA
TGTGCCAGCAGCCAAGATCGGGGGGTTGCTCAGCCCCAGCATTTT
CASSQDRGVAQPQHF
>NA|TRBV19|TRBJ2-1|TRBD1
TGTGCCAGTAGTAGGACAGGGAATGCCTACAATGAGCAGTTCTTC
CASSRTGNAYNEQFF
>NA|TRBV5-5|TRBJ1-1|NA
TGTGCCAGCCGCCTCGCAGACAGAGGCACTGAAGCTTTCTTT
CASRLADRGTEAFF
>NA|TRBV28|TRBJ2-3|TRBD2
TGTGCCAGCAGTTCCCCTAGCGGGAGGGCCGTCACAGATACGCAGTATTTT
CASSSPSGRAVTDTQYF
>NA|TRBV28|TRBJ1-5|NA
TGTGCCAGCGGAGGGGATAGCAATCAGCCCCAGCATTTT
CASGGDSNQPQHF
>NA|TRBV6-5|TRBJ1-1|NA
TGTGCCAGCAGTCTAACAGGGAACACTGAAGCTTTCTTT
CASSLTGNTEAFF
>NA|TRBV5-1|TRBJ1-1|NA
TGCGCCAGCAGCGGAGAAACAGGGAGCGAAGCTTTCTTT
CASSGETGSEAFF
>once|TRBV19|TRBJ1-1|NA
TGTGCCAGTAGTATTACAGGGTTTCCTGAAGCTTTCTTT
CASSITGFPEAFF
>NA|TRBV6-5|TRBJ1-1|NA
TGTGCCAGCAGTTACCGGGACTCCAACACTGAAGCTTTCTTT
CASSYRDSNTEAFF
>NA|TRBV28|TRBJ2-2|TRBD1
TGTGCCAGCAGTCCACAGGGGTCTGGCACCGGGGAGCTGTTTTTT
CASSPQGSGTGELFF
>NA|TRBV10-2|TRBJ2-5|TRBD1
TGCGCCAGCAGTCCAGGGGGCGGTGAGACCCAGTACTTC
CASSPGGGETQYF
>once|TRBV5-4|TRBJ2-5|TRBD2
TGTGCCAGCAGCTTGAGACCTAGCGGGAGCGGGGAGACCCAGTACTTC
CASSLRPSGSGETQYF
>NA|TRBV7-9|TRBJ2-6|TRBD1
TGTGCCACTCCCGGGACAGAGAAATCTGGGGCCAACGTCCTGACTTTC
CATPGTEKSGANVLTF
>once|TRBV6-1|TRBJ2-1|NA
TGTGCCAGCAGTGGGACGGAGAGGGCTCTTACTCTCTACAATGAGCAGTTCTTC
CASSGTERALTLYNEQFF
>NA|TRBV19|TRBJ2-5|TRBD2
TGTGCCAGTAAGCTAGCGGGAGGACAAGAGACCCAGTACTTC
CASKLAGGQETQYF
>NA|TRBV30|TRBJ2-1|NA
TGTGCCTGGACTACCTATGGGGGCGGAGTAGATGAGCAGTTCTTC
CAWTTYGGGVDEQFF